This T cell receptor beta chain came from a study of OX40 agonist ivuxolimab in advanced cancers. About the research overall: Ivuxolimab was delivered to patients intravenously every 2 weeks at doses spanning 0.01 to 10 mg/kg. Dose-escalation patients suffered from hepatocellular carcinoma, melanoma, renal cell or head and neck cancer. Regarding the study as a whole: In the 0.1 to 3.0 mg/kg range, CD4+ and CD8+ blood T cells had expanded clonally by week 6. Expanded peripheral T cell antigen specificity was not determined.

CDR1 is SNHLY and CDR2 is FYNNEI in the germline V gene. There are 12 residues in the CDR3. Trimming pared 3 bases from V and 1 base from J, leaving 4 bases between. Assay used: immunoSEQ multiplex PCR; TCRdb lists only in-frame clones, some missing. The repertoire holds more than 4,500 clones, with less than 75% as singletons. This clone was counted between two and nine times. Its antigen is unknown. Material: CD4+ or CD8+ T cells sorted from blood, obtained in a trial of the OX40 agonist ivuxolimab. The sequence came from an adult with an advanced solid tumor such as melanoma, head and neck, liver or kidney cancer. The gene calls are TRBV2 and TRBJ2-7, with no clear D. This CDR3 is CASSDWSYEQYF. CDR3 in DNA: TGTGCCAGCAGTGATTGGTCCTACGAGCAGTACTTC. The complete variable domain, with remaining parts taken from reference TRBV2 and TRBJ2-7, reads EPEVTQTPSHQVTQMGQEVILRCVPISNHLYFYWYRQILGQKVEFLVSFYNNEISEKSEIFDDQFSVERPDGSNFTLKIRSTKLEDSAMYFCASSDWSYEQYFGPGTRLTVT.